This entry lists 11 T cell receptor beta chains sequenced from one sample in a study of radiation and T cells in renal cell carcinoma. The method was immunoSEQ multiplex PCR; TCRdb's version includes in-frame clones alone and lacks a portion of them. The sample carries 140,000 or so clones, roughly 84% recorded once. Time point in this sample: baseline pretreatment blood. Treatment specified: 15 Gy SBRT to primary tumor, nephrectomy 4 weeks later. The specimen comprised blood, sampled from a patient whose treatment included radiotherapy and nephrectomy. The receptors were sampled from a woman between 45 and 65 years old with renal cell carcinoma.

The chain has TRBV7-8 and TRBJ1-4; D is possibly TRBD1 (5 bases). This CDR3 has 16 amino acids. V lost 0 bases to trimming and J lost 5 bases, with 13 bases between them. Germline loops: CDR1 SGHVS, CDR2 FQNEAQ. CDR3: CASSLAQGARNEKLFF. CDR3 in DNA: TGTGCCAGCAGCTTAGCGCAAGGGGCGAGGAATGAAAAACTGTTTTTT.

The rearrangement joins TRBV10-3 to TRBJ1-3; D is unclear. Looked up from germline, CDR1 is ENHRY and CDR2 is SYGVKD. The CDR3 length is 17 residues. V shed 0 bases and J shed 2 bases, with 14 bases lying between them. CDR3 in DNA: TGTGCCATCAGTGAGTCTTCCAGAATCAGCACTGGAAACACCATATATTTT. This sequence encodes CAISESSRISTGNTIYF.

J is TRBJ1-3 and V is TRBV7-2, with TRBD1 matching 7 bases. Germline V gene data show CDR1 as SGHTA and CDR2 as FQGNSA. CDR3 size: 15 residues. Unmatched junction bases numbered 6, after V lost 5 bases and J lost 2 bases. CDR3 nucleotides: TGTGCCAGCAGCCCGACAGGGCTGGCTGGAAACACCATATATTTT. Protein sequence: CASSPTGLAGNTIYF.

The genes are TRBV19 and TRBJ1-5; TRBD1 might be the D (5 bases). Trimming took 4 bases from V and 6 from J, leaving 13 bases between them. The V gene's germline CDR1 is LNHDA and CDR2 SQIVND (reference sequence). This CDR3 is built from 14 residues. The CDR3 coding sequence is TGTGCCAGTAGTAGGCTGGGGGTAGGTCAGCCCCAGCATTTT. Encoded protein: CASSRLGVGQPQHF.

The gene calls are TRBV7-9 and TRBJ1-2; TRBD1 might be the D (5 bases). CDR3 length: 14 amino acids. Per germline, CDR1 SEHNR and CDR2 FQNEAQ (reference sequence). V lost 7 bases and J 2 bases, leaving 14 bases between the germline ends. The CDR3 here is CASNTRDYNYGYTF. DNA of the CDR3: TGTGCCAGCAATACTAGGGACTACAACTATGGCTACACCTTC.

The chain carries TRBV5-3 and TRBJ2-7; D unresolved. TRBV5-3 carries the ORF label, with uncertain function. Deletions cut 0 bases from V and 0 bases from J, with 13 bases between. The CDR3 sequence is 16 residues long. CDR3: CARSLDSCSSSYEQYF. CDR3 DNA sequence: TGTGCCAGAAGCTTGGACAGTTGCTCGAGCTCCTACGAGCAGTACTTC.

The chain employs TRBV15 and TRBJ2-7, with D uncertain. Germline CDR1 LNHNV, CDR2 YYDKDF (reference sequence). The CDR3 runs 12 residues. V shed 0 bases and J shed 3 bases, with 3 bases lying between them. The chain's CDR3 is CATSRDIYEQYF. The CDR3 DNA reads as TGTGCCACCAGCAGAGACATCTACGAGCAGTACTTC.

The V gene is TRBV19, the J gene TRBJ1-4; D remains ambiguous. The V and J ends lost 6 bases and 8 bases respectively, with 10 bases between them. The germline gives CDR1 LNHDA, CDR2 SQIVND (reference sequence). This CDR3 comprises 12 residues. The CDR3 nucleotides read TGTGCCAGTAGCGGAAGGCGGGAAAAACTGTTTTTT. Protein: CASSGRREKLFF.

The J gene is TRBJ1-4, the V gene TRBV6-6; TRBD1 aligns across 8 bases. The CDR3 runs 14 residues. V gave up 7 bases and J gave up 7 bases; unmatched junction bases: 8. Germline CDR1 and CDR2: MNHNY and SVGAGI (reference sequence). CDR3 nucleotides: TGTGCCAGCAATATCAACAGGGGGGGTGAAAAACTGTTTTTT. Translation gives CASNINRGGEKLFF.

This clone was recorded once. The chain is built from TRBV19 and TRBJ2-2; D not certain. Germline assignment: CDR1 LNHDA and CDR2 SQIVND (reference sequence). The CDR3 contains 14 residues. Trimming left V 1 base short and J 4 bases short, with 7 bases between. CDR3 bases: TGTGCCAGTAGTATAGGAGGCCCCACCGGGGAGCTGTTTTTT. This gives the protein CASSIGGPTGELFF.

The gene calls are TRBV28 and TRBJ1-2; TRBD1 might be the D (6 bases). Germline V gives CDR1 MDHEN, CDR2 SYDVKM. The CDR3 is made up of 14 amino acids. The V gene lost 6 bases and the J gene lost 0 bases, with 11 bases spanning the gap. The CDR3 is CASRTTGPNYGYTF. For the CDR3, the DNA is TGTGCCAGCAGAACGACAGGTCCTAACTATGGCTACACCTTC.